Listed below are T cell receptor beta chains from one sample, sequenced in a study of cytomegalovirus exposure and HLA in healthy donors. Only in-frame clones appear in the TCRdb table, and some are missing; sequencing was by immunoSEQ multiplex PCR. The table shows more than 250,000 clones, with roughly 88% occurring only once. Sequenced sample: PBMCs. The origin of the receptors is a woman under 40 in good health and CMV-seronegative. Both conserved end residues are part of each CDR3. D genes are given only for firm matches. Clone size is given for some rows only: seen once, a few or many times, or a class if the clone is expanded.

CDR3aa	CDR3nt	d_gene	abundance	v_gene	j_gene
CAWSGGESGNTIYF	TGTGCCTGGAGTGGAGGGGAAAGTGGAAACACCATATATTTT	.	.	TRBV30	TRBJ1-3
CASSPTGVRQPQHF	TGTGCCAGCAGCCCAACAGGGGTGCGTCAGCCCCAGCATTTT	TRBD1	once	TRBV5-8	TRBJ1-5
CASSQAAGTSGKGLSTDTQYF	TGTGCCAGCAGCCAAGCCGCCGGGACTAGCGGGAAAGGACTGAGCACAGATACGCAGTATTTT	TRBD2	once	TRBV4-2	TRBJ2-3
CASSSWDKDVGELFF	TGTGCCAGCAGTTCGTGGGACAAAGACGTTGGGGAGCTGTTTTTT	.	.	TRBV28	TRBJ2-2
CASSIRASGRFRGQETQYF	TGTGCCAGTAGTATCAGGGCTAGCGGGAGATTCAGGGGGCAAGAGACCCAGTACTTC	TRBD2	.	TRBV19	TRBJ2-5
CASSSSGPYEQYF	TGTGCCAGCAGCAGCTCTGGGCCTTACGAGCAGTACTTC	.	.	TRBV7-9	TRBJ2-7
CATSRDNAGRGGNEQFF	TGTGCCACCAGCAGAGATAACGCGGGCAGGGGTGGCAATGAGCAGTTCTTC	.	once	TRBV15	TRBJ2-1
CASSYKGLAGNPENEQFF	TGTGCCAGCAGTTATAAGGGACTAGCGGGAAACCCTGAGAATGAGCAGTTCTTC	TRBD2	once	TRBV6-9	TRBJ2-1
CSVELGGQGHFTDTQYF	TGCAGCGTTGAGTTGGGCGGCCAGGGGCATTTCACAGATACGCAGTATTTT	.	once	TRBV29-1	TRBJ2-3
CASSELAGVLTGELFF	TGTGCCAGCAGTGAACTAGCGGGAGTTCTGACCGGGGAGCTGTTTTTT	TRBD2	.	TRBV25-1	TRBJ2-2
CASSFDRASTDTQYF	TGTGCCAGCAGTTTCGACAGGGCTAGCACAGATACGCAGTATTTT	TRBD1	.	TRBV6-6	TRBJ2-3
CASSIGQGKTRTYEQYF	TGCGCCAGCAGCATAGGACAGGGCAAGACTCGAACCTACGAGCAGTACTTC	TRBD1	.	TRBV5-1	TRBJ2-7
CASNAWGPELFF	TGTGCCAGTAACGCTTGGGGCCCGGAACTGTTTTTT	.	.	TRBV2	TRBJ1-4
CASSARLAKTSSYNEQFF	TGTGCCAGCAGCGCCAGGTTGGCCAAGACGAGCTCCTACAATGAGCAGTTCTTC	.	.	TRBV13	TRBJ2-1
CASSLGFLAGSQETQYF	TGTGCCAGCAGCTTAGGGTTCTTAGCGGGATCCCAAGAGACCCAGTACTTC	TRBD2	.	TRBV11-3	TRBJ2-5
CASGDGEQYF	TGTGCCAGCGGAGATGGCGAGCAGTACTTC	.	few	TRBV7-2	TRBJ2-7
CASSQESVGAQYF	TGCGCCAGCAGCCAAGAGTCCGTGGGGGCCCAGTACTTC	.	.	TRBV4-3	TRBJ2-5
CASSYSRGYEQYF	TGTGCCAGCAGCTACTCCAGGGGCTACGAGCAGTACTTC	.	.	TRBV6-5	TRBJ2-7
CASSQGRTGGVTGYTF	TGTGCCAGCAGCCAAGGCAGGACAGGGGGAGTAACTGGCTACACCTTC	TRBD1	once	TRBV14	TRBJ1-2
CASSYTGAHNQPQHF	TGCGCCAGCAGTTACACAGGGGCCCACAATCAGCCCCAGCATTTT	TRBD1	.	TRBV5-1	TRBJ1-5
CASSKGWQDNEQFF	TGTGCCAGCAGTAAGGGGTGGCAGGACAATGAGCAGTTCTTC	.	.	TRBV19	TRBJ2-1
CASNQMGADYEQYF	TGTGCCAGCAATCAGATGGGCGCGGACTACGAGCAGTACTTC	.	.	TRBV28	TRBJ2-7
CASSLPDNEQFF	TGCGCCAGCAGCTTGCCTGACAATGAGCAGTTCTTC	.	.	TRBV5-1	TRBJ2-1
CASSLSTNTEAFF	TGTGCCAGCAGTTTAAGTACCAACACTGAAGCTTTCTTT	.	.	TRBV28	TRBJ1-1